The clone carrying this T cell receptor (beta chain) was seen repeatedly, ten times or more. Time point noted: pre-sensitization, week 0. The treatment: therapeutic diphenylcyclopropenone sensitization with weekly scalp DPC. These data are taken from a study of human T cells and chemical hapten exposure. TCRdb redid the calling of the RACE reads with MiXCR, one entry per CDR3 protein. Altogether over 70,000 distinct CDR3 sequences are present, 14% being singletons, with the ten largest covering 4.6%. From germline, CDR1 is SQVTM and CDR2 ANQGSEA. V was shortened by 4 bases and J by 6 bases, with 6 bases between the two germline ends. The CDR3 is 10 residues long.

This TCR derives from a woman aged 45-65 years with alopecia areata. Some clones in this sample may be carry-over from other donors' samples. The sequencing here drew on whole blood, taken in connection with sensitization to the hapten diphenylcyclopropenone (DPC). The rearrangement uses TRBV29-1 and TRBJ1-1, with D hard to call. CDR3 DNA: TGCAGCGTTGCAGCAGCTGAAGCTTTCTTT. It translates to CSVAAAEAFF. The full variable domain, its missing parts supplied by reference TRBV29-1 and TRBJ1-1, is SAVISQKPSRDICQRGTSLTIQCQVDSQVTMMFWYRQQPGQSLTLIATANQGSEATYESGFVIDKFPISRPNLTFSTLTVSNMSPEDSSIYLCSVAAAEAFFGQGTRLTVV.